The clone carrying this T cell receptor (beta chain) was seen a handful of times. What it binds is unknown. These data come from a study of T-cell memory formation after mild COVID-19. MiXCR, applied by TCRdb to the 5' RACE reads, yields one record per CDR3 protein. This repertoire shows over 500,000 distinct CDR3 sequences, about 18% found once; its top ten account for roughly 7.8%. Findings of the study overall: Some responding clones appeared in pre-infection memory, suggesting cross-reactive memory joined. The study found balanced CD4/CD8 in clones contracting day 15 to 85 and a CD4+ lean in later expanders.

The junction had 10 bases not matched to a gene; V was cut back by 4 bases and J by 2 bases. The CDR3 runs 16 residues. Germline-derived CDR1 and CDR2 are SGHRS and YFSETQ. Material: PBMCs or a T cell subset sorted from them (not recorded which). The receptor was derived from an adult woman who had mild COVID-19 (a few samples of this study predate the infection). Cell type and time point are not known. This chain links TRBV5-1 with TRBJ2-7; TRBD2 agrees at 9 bases. This CDR3 is CASSSGSSGVAYEQYF. CDR3 sequence (DNA): TGCGCCAGCAGCAGTGGGTCTAGCGGGGTTGCCTACGAGCAGTACTTC.